This T cell receptor (beta chain) was captured by sequencing in a study of Ad26.COV2.S vaccination and SARS-CoV-2 variants (dated by TCRdb to the early 2020s). Describing the broader study: Donors in the vaccine arm were drawn from COV1001, a multicentre, randomized, double-blind, placebo-controlled phase I-IIa trial testing Ad26.COV2.S in healthy adults. Ad26.COV2.S was given intramuscularly at 5x10^10 or 1x10^11 viral particles, as a single shot or as two shots 56 days apart. Sequencing of the TCRbeta repertoire served to evaluate the specificity and breadth of SARS-CoV-2-reactive T cell receptors following Ad26.COV2.S vaccination. A total of 32 samples were included in the TCR-sequenced set, comprising roughly 19 Ad26.COV2.S vaccine recipients, 5 placebo recipients and 8 SARS-CoV-2 convalescent individuals. Participants in the trial were split at random into five groups of five each, receiving low-dose or high-dose Ad26.COV2.S once or twice, or else placebo on both occasions. Throughout the experiments and outcome assessment, investigators stayed blinded to trial group allocation.

Trimming leaves V shorter by 6 bases and J shorter by 3 bases, with the junction holding 6 bases beyond the gene matches. From a lookup of the germline V gene, CDR1 and CDR2 are MNHNS and SASEGT. Counted from cysteine to phenylalanine, this CDR3 has 14 amino acids. Of the read, only the CDR3 DNA is kept; its 42 bases are in frame from base 1. What this sample's treatment or condition label stands for: about 20 received Ad26.COV2.S at low or high dose, single or two shots; about 5 received placebo; per-sample allocation not given. Repertoires of vaccine and placebo recipients were sequenced from samples taken on day 63 after the first injection. In Cohort 1b, about 27 adults aged 18-55 years were enrolled at a single site in Boston, USA, between 29 July and 7 August 2020. Ad26.COV2.S was a replication-incompetent adenovirus type 26 vector expressing a prefusion-stabilized SARS-CoV-2 spike protein from the original Wuhan strain.

TCRbeta CDR3 regions were sequenced with the immunoSEQ Assay. After extraction, genomic DNA underwent amplification by bias-controlled multiplex PCR, followed by high-throughput sequencing. The source study handled its data this way. To quantify the absolute abundance of each unique TCRbeta CDR3 region, sequences were collapsed and filtered. T cell fraction was estimated by normalizing TCRbeta template counts to usable DNA, which was measured by amplifying reference genes present in all nucleated cells. Repertoire TCRs were annotated as SARS-CoV-2-specific when V gene, CDR3 amino acid sequence and J gene were exactly matched to a known reactive TCR set. MIRA supplied the reference SARS-CoV-2 TCR set, which was filtered for enrichment in COVID-19-positive ImmuneCODE repertoires so that public or cross-reactive TCRs were removed. Using the MIRA antigens, annotated TCRs were further analysed by specific ORF or by position within an ORF. Breadth was defined as annotated unique rearrangements over total unique productive rearrangements; depth was the summed frequency of those rearrangements. TCR breadth was compared between groups using two-sided Wilcoxon rank-sum tests. Not all clones reach the TCRdb copy of this immuneACCESS table, which keeps in-frame sequences only. Checked studies attribute under half of the gap to unresolved V genes and leave the rest unexplained. The V and J calls and clone size are taken from that table; D and trimming were inferred from the DNA. Across this sample there are about 410,000 clones, with around 93% seen only once. The top ten clonotypes cover 1.5% to 2% of the sample.

With regard to this clone: This receptor's antigen is unknown. No quality values exist for individual bases; no much larger clone is one base distant.

Points the paper makes about the study in general: According to the authors, total T cell responses may have been underestimated by the TCR breadth and depth analyses. Ad26.COV2.S recipients had higher spike-specific TCR breadth than placebo recipients (P = 0.0014). Vaccine and placebo recipients had similar non-spike TCR breadth, a finding consistent with the vaccine containing only spike. After vaccination, spike-specific CD8+ and CD4+ T cell responses were reported to show substantial breadth. The study was not powered for comparison of responses between vaccine doses or regimens.

The chain is encoded by TRBV6-1 joined to TRBJ1-1, and 8 bases in between align with TRBD1. The receptor's source is a person aged 18-65 years who received the Ad26.COV2.S COVID-19 vaccine or a placebo. Sequences were derived from peripheral blood, sampled in a trial of Ad26.COV2.S vaccine versus placebo. The nucleotide sequence is given as TGTGCCAGCAGAAGACAGGGGTTGTACACTGAAGCTTTCTTT. Translation gives CASRRQGLYTEAFF.